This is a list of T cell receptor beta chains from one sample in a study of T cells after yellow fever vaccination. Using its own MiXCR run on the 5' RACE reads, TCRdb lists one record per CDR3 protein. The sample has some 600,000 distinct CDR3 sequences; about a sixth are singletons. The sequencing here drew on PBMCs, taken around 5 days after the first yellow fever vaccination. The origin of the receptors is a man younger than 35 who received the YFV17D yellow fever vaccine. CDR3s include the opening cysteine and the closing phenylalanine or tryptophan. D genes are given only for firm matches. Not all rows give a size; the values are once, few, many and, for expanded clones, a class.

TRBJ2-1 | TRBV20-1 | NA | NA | CSARDGGEQFF | TGCAGTGCTAGAGATGGAGGCGAGCAGTTCTTC
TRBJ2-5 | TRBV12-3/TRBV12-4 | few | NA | CASSLELAGWVETQYF | TGTGCCAGCAGTTTAGAGCTTGCGGGGTGGGTAGAGACCCAGTACTTC
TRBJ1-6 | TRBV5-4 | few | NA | CASSLERADSPLHF | TGTGCCAGCAGCTTGGAAAGGGCCGATTCACCCCTCCACTTT
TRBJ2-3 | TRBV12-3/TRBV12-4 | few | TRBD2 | CASRPGGTSLTQYF | TGTGCCAGCAGACCTGGGGGGACTAGCCTGACGCAGTATTTT
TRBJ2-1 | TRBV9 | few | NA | CASSARGHNEQFF | TGTGCCAGCAGCGCCCGGGGGCACAATGAGCAGTTCTTC
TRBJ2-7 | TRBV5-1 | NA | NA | CASSSGGDNYEQYF | TGCGCCAGCAGTTCCGGGGGCGACAACTACGAGCAGTACTTC
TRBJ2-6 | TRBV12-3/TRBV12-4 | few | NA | CASRPTGANVLTF | TGTGCCAGCAGGCCGACTGGGGCCAACGTCCTGACTTTC
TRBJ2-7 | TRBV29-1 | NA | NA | CSVVPLGEYYEQYF | TGCAGCGTTGTGCCTCTGGGAGAGTACTACGAGCAGTACTTC
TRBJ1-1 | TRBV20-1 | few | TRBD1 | CSAPPADREIAEAFF | TGCAGTGCTCCACCTGCGGACAGGGAAATTGCTGAAGCTTTCTTT
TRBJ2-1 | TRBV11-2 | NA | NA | CASSLVQENNEQFF | TGTGCCAGCAGCTTAGTCCAGGAAAACAATGAGCAGTTCTTC
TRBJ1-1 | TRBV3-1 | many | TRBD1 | CASSRWDSRYTEAFF | TGTGCCAGCAGCCGTTGGGACAGCCGATACACTGAAGCTTTCTTT
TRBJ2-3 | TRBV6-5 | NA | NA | CASSYLQRVDTQYF | TGTGCCAGCAGTTACTTACAGCGTGTAGATACGCAGTATTTT
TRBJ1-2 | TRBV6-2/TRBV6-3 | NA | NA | CASTDRRSYGYTF | TGTGCCAGCACCGACCGGCGGAGCTATGGCTACACCTTC
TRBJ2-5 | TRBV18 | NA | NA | CASSPSPGDPAKTQYF | TGTGCCAGCTCACCGTCCCCAGGGGACCCCGCCAAGACCCAGTACTTC
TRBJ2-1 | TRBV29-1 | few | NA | CSVAEGDNEQFF | TGCAGCGTTGCAGAAGGGGACAATGAGCAGTTCTTC
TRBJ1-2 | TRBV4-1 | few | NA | CASSHTPRDRLSYGYTF | TGCGCCAGCAGCCATACACCGCGAGACAGGCTCTCCTATGGCTACACCTTC
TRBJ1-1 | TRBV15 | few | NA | CATSRDVLYRDLNTEAFF | TGTGCCACCAGCAGAGACGTCCTCTACCGGGATTTGAACACTGAAGCTTTCTTT
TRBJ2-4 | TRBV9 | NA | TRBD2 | CASSISGAAKNIQYF | TGTGCCAGCAGCATCAGCGGGGCAGCCAAAAACATTCAGTACTTC
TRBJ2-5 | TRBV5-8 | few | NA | CASSLRVKETQYF | TGTGCCAGCAGCCTCAGGGTAAAAGAGACCCAGTACTTC
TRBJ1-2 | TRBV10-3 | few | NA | CAISELKDSFKGYTF | TGTGCCATCAGTGAGTTAAAGGACAGTTTTAAAGGCTACACCTTC
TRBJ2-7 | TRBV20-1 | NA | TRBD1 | CSAPDVTGRHYEQYF | TGCAGTGCGCCCGACGTGACAGGGCGCCACTACGAGCAGTACTTC
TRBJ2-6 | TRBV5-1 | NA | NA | CASAPGWYTIDSGANVLTF | TGCGCCAGCGCCCCGGGGTGGTACACCATTGACTCTGGGGCCAACGTCCTGACTTTC
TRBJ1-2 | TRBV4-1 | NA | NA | CASSQVSDSNYGYTF | TGCGCCAGCAGCCAAGTTTCCGACAGTAACTATGGCTACACCTTC
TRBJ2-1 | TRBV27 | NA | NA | CASSRRRGKVDEQFF | TGTGCCAGCAGTCGCCGAAGGGGGAAGGTAGATGAGCAGTTCTTC
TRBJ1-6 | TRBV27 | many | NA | CASSLIGTGNSPLHF | TGTGCCAGCAGTTTAATCGGGACGGGAAATTCACCCCTCCACTTT
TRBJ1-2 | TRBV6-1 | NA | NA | CASSLDRLHGYTF | TGTGCCAGCAGCCTCGACAGGCTGCATGGCTACACCTTC
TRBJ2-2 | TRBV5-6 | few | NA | CASSLSRTGELFF | TGTGCCAGCAGCTTGTCGCGCACCGGGGAGCTGTTTTTT
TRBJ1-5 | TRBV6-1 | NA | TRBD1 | CASTNLRQGRGQPQHF | TGTGCCAGCACCAACTTACGACAGGGCCGGGGTCAGCCCCAGCATTTT
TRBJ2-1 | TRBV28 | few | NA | CASSLGEKRGDEQFF | TGTGCCAGCAGTTTAGGCGAGAAGCGCGGGGATGAGCAGTTCTTC
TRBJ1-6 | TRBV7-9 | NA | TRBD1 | CASSADRGVRSPLHF | TGTGCCAGCAGCGCGGACAGGGGGGTCAGATCACCCCTCCACTTT
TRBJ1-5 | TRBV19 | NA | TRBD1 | CASSMGQQYSNQPQHF | TGTGCCAGTAGTATGGGACAGCAATATAGCAATCAGCCCCAGCATTTT
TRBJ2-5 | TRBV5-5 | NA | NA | CASSLTEQTQYF | TGTGCCAGCAGCCTGACCGAACAGACCCAGTACTTC
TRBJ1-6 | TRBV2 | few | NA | CASSLSGPVNSPLHF | TGTGCCAGCAGCCTTTCGGGACCGGTTAATTCACCCCTCCACTTT